These T cell receptor beta chains were read from a single sample in a study of vaccination effects on CD4 cells after COVID-19. For these TCRs, the target antigens are not known. Data came from immunoSEQ multiplex PCR; TCRdb stores just in-frame clones and leaves some out. The sample lists around 81,000 clones; around four fifths were seen once. The input for sequencing was CD4+ T cells from PBMCs cultured with HCoV-OC43 spike peptides, taken after COVID-19 vaccination. The receptors derive from a human donor who received a COVID-19 vaccine. Both conserved end residues are part of each CDR3. D genes are given only for firm matches. Size is stated for part of the rows, as once, few or many counts, or as a class when the clone is expanded.

V,J,D,size,CDR3,DNA
TRBV9,TRBJ1-2,TRBD1,NA,CASSVGRTGQGGYTF,TGTGCCAGCAGCGTAGGGAGGACAGGGCAGGGTGGCTACACCTTC
TRBV4-1,TRBJ1-2,NA,once,CASSQATEYYGYTF,TGCGCCAGCAGCCAAGCGACAGAATACTATGGCTACACCTTC
TRBV9,TRBJ1-5,NA,few,CASSVGGISGQPQHF,TGTGCCAGCAGCGTAGGAGGGATTAGTGGTCAGCCCCAGCATTTT
TRBV15,TRBJ1-4,NA,few,CATSAPPGGTNEKLFF,TGTGCCACCAGCGCTCCCCCCGGGGGGACTAATGAAAAACTGTTTTTT
TRBV5-1,TRBJ1-1,NA,NA,CASSLLTTGNTEAFF,TGCGCCAGCAGCCTCCTCACGACAGGGAACACTGAAGCTTTCTTT
TRBV5-1,TRBJ1-2,TRBD1,NA,CASSLGQGRYGYTF,TGCGCCAGCAGCTTGGGACAGGGGCGTTATGGCTACACCTTC
TRBV5-4,TRBJ2-2,NA,NA,CASSSTPERTNTGELFF,TGTGCCAGCAGCTCGACCCCGGAGCGGACGAACACCGGGGAGCTGTTTTTT
TRBV6-6,TRBJ1-1,NA,NA,CASSYSNRRLNTEAFF,TGTGCCAGCAGTTACTCGAATCGACGGCTGAACACTGAAGCTTTCTTT
TRBV15,TRBJ1-1,NA,NA,CATSIVGDTEAFF,TGTGCCACCAGCATAGTAGGGGACACTGAAGCTTTCTTT
TRBV12-3/TRBV12-4,TRBJ1-2,TRBD1,NA,CASSQGGNGYTF,TGTGCCAGCAGCCAGGGGGGGAATGGCTACACCTTC
TRBV7-2,TRBJ1-6,NA,NA,CASSPSPRVSPLHF,TGTGCCAGCAGCCCCTCCCCGAGGGTATCACCCCTCCACTTT
TRBV2,TRBJ2-3,TRBD2,NA,CASSRLAENTDTQYF,TGTGCCAGCAGCCGACTAGCGGAGAACACAGATACGCAGTATTTT
TRBV27,TRBJ2-2,NA,NA,CASSLGSNTGELFF,TGTGCCAGCAGTTTGGGCAGCAACACCGGGGAGCTGTTTTTT
TRBV15,TRBJ2-4,NA,NA,CATSREPRAELAKNIQYF,TGTGCCACCAGCAGAGAACCGAGGGCGGAGCTAGCCAAAAACATTCAGTACTTC
TRBV7-9,TRBJ1-2,NA,NA,CASSLGTDFGLYGYTF,TGTGCCAGCAGCTTAGGGACGGATTTTGGTCTCTATGGCTACACCTTC
TRBV5-1,TRBJ2-5,TRBD2,NA,CASSILAGGPETQYF,TGCGCCAGCAGCATTCTAGCGGGGGGGCCAGAGACCCAGTACTTC
TRBV5-6,TRBJ1-2,TRBD1,NA,CASSRDRYGYTF,TGTGCCAGCAGCCGGGACAGGTATGGCTACACCTTC
TRBV24-1,TRBJ1-2,TRBD1,NA,CATSEGGTGESYGYTF,TGTGCCACCAGTGAGGGGGGGACAGGGGAGTCCTATGGCTACACCTTC
TRBV24-1,TRBJ2-3,NA,NA,CATSDRDPKGTDTQYF,TGTGCCACCAGTGATCGGGACCCTAAGGGGACAGATACGCAGTATTTT
TRBV29-1,TRBJ2-1,TRBD2,few,CSITASGGPQNEQFF,TGCAGCATTACAGCATCGGGGGGGCCCCAGAATGAGCAGTTCTTC
TRBV29-1,TRBJ1-2,NA,NA,CSVYTENYGYTF,TGCAGCGTTTATACAGAAAACTATGGCTACACCTTC
TRBV5-1,TRBJ1-1,NA,NA,CASSFKVNTEAFF,TGCGCCAGCAGCTTCAAGGTCAACACTGAAGCTTTCTTT
TRBV18,TRBJ1-1,NA,NA,CASSRAAETQAFF,TGTGCCAGCTCCCGGGCCGCCGAAACGCAAGCTTTCTTT
TRBV28,TRBJ1-2,TRBD1,few,CASSLTRRGLGYTF,TGTGCCAGCAGTTTAACTAGGAGGGGGCTTGGCTACACCTTC
TRBV5-1,TRBJ2-1,NA,NA,CASQRGSYNEQFF,TGCGCCAGCCAAAGAGGCTCCTACAATGAGCAGTTCTTC
TRBV2,TRBJ1-1,NA,NA,CASSEGPRGETEAFF,TGTGCCAGCAGTGAAGGGCCTAGGGGGGAAACTGAAGCTTTCTTT
TRBV7-2,TRBJ1-4,NA,NA,CASSFTGRELFF,TGTGCCAGCAGCTTCACAGGGAGGGAACTGTTTTTT
TRBV29-1,TRBJ1-5,NA,NA,CSVVSGSNQPQHF,TGCAGCGTTGTATCAGGGAGCAATCAGCCCCAGCATTTT
TRBV28,TRBJ1-1,NA,NA,CASSLAGDNTEAFF,TGTGCCAGCAGTTTAGCAGGGGATAACACTGAAGCTTTCTTT
TRBV29-1,TRBJ1-5,NA,NA,CSVVDQPLQPQHF,TGCAGCGTTGTAGATCAGCCGCTACAGCCCCAGCATTTT
TRBV29-1,TRBJ1-2,NA,NA,CSVGRTGGYTF,TGCAGCGTGGGGCGAACAGGGGGCTACACCTTC
TRBV7-8,TRBJ2-2,NA,once,CASSPVSGPTDAGELFF,TGTGCCAGCAGCCCCGTTTCGGGACCAACTGACGCCGGGGAGCTGTTTTTT
TRBV3-1/TRBV3-2,TRBJ2-3,TRBD2,NA,CASSQSLAGGTDTQYF,TGTGCCAGCAGCCAATCCCTAGCGGGGGGGACAGATACGCAGTATTTT
TRBV4-3,TRBJ2-2,TRBD1,few,CASSRDQGDTGELFF,TGCGCCAGCAGCCGCGACCAGGGGGACACCGGGGAGCTGTTTTTT